These 25 T cell receptor beta chains were all obtained from the same sample, sequenced in a study of T cells in Graves' hyperthyroidism and ophthalmopathy. Authors of the study amplified TCR beta CDR3 regions from RNA transcripts. RT-PCR in the first round (using the HTBI primer set) targeted the TCR CDR3. TCRdb analysed the multiplex PCR reads with MiXCR anew, one entry per CDR3 protein. The sample lists 550,000 to 850,000 distinct CDR3 sequences; about 19% were seen once. The sequenced sample consisted of blood. The receptor set was obtained from a woman aged 50 to 65 with Graves' hyperthyroidism that later progressed to Graves' ophthalmopathy.

Ten or more counts support this clonotype. The chain combines TRBV5-1 with TRBJ2-5, with D tentatively TRBD1 (5 bases). The CDR3 sequence is 14 residues long. With 0 bases removed from V and 2 bases from J, the gap between germline ends came to 8 bases. Germline V lookup: CDR1 SGHRS, CDR2 YFSETQ. The CDR3 DNA sequence: TGCGCCAGCAGCTTGGCCAGGGTACAAGAGACCCAGTACTTC. This codes for CASSLARVQETQYF.

V and J are TRBV5-5 and TRBJ1-6; no firm D call. The CDR3 loop spans 13 amino acids. V lost 3 bases and J 11 bases, leaving 12 bases between the germline ends. Per germline, CDR1 SGHKS and CDR2 YYEKEE (reference sequence). DNA for the CDR3: TGTGCCAGCAGCTCGGAACACTATCCACCCCTCCACTTT. Encoded protein: CASSSEHYPPLHF.

This clonotype has only a few counts. The chain uses TRBV30 and TRBJ2-5; possible D gene TRBD1, 5 bases. This CDR3 has 12 amino acids. The V gene lost 8 bases and the J gene lost 0 bases, with 10 bases spanning the gap. CDR1 GTSNPN and CDR2 SVGIG come from the germline V gene (reference sequence). The CDR3 is CALSDNQETQYF. CDR3 sequence (DNA): TGTGCCCTGTCGGACAACCAAGAGACCCAGTACTTC.

J is TRBJ1-2 and V is TRBV4-1; no clear D. Germline V gives CDR1 MGHRA, CDR2 YSYEKL. V was cut by 0 bases and J by 5 bases, with 7 bases left in between. The CDR3 runs 13 residues. This chain's CDR3 is CASSQEGAYGYTF. DNA for the CDR3: TGCGCCAGCAGCCAAGAAGGCGCGTATGGCTACACCTTC.

V is TRBV6-1 and J is TRBJ2-2; 11 nucleotides align to TRBD2. Germline CDR1 is MNHNS and CDR2 is SASEGT. The CDR3 runs 16 residues. V lost 3 bases to trimming and J lost 4 bases; unmatched junction nucleotides: 4. In DNA, the CDR3 is TGTGCCAGCAGTGATTATCTAGCGGGGGGCACCGGGGAGCTGTTTTTT. It specifies CASSDYLAGGTGELFF.

This clonotype was counted at least ten times. The rearrangement joins TRBV2 to TRBJ1-5; D unclear. Per the germline V gene, CDR1 is SNHLY and CDR2 is FYNNEI. V lost 6 bases to trimming and J lost 0 bases, with 12 bases between them. The CDR3 sequence is 15 residues long. The CDR3 DNA reads as TGTGCCAGCAGGAGCCAGGAGTATAGCAATCAGCCCCAGCATTTT. It translates to CASRSQEYSNQPQHF.

The rearrangement links TRBV7-2 to TRBJ2-5, with D perhaps TRBD1 (5 bases). The V and J ends lost 6 bases and 4 bases respectively, with 15 bases between them. Germline lookup yields CDR1 SGHTA and CDR2 FQGNSA. This CDR3 has 14 amino acids. The CDR3 reads CASRPWGAGETQYF. CDR3 nucleotides: TGTGCCAGCAGACCGTGGGGCGCAGGAGAGACCCAGTACTTC.

This chain uses TRBV5-5 with TRBJ2-5, with a possible D match to TRBD1 (7 bases). Germline lookup yields CDR1 SGHKS and CDR2 YYEKEE (reference sequence). The CDR3 consists of 14 residues. V lost 5 bases, J lost 7 bases, and 18 bases lay in between. The CDR3 bases are TGTGCCAGCAGTTTCGTGAGACAGGGAGGGACCCAGTACTTC. This sequence encodes CASSFVRQGGTQYF.

V is TRBV12-3 or TRBV12-4 and J is TRBJ1-6, with TRBD1 as a possible D gene (5 bases). V gave up 3 bases and J gave up 9 bases, with 9 bases separating them. The CDR3 extends over 13 amino acids. Written as DNA, the CDR3 is TGTGCCAGCAGTTTTTACCAGGGTTCACCCCTCCACTTT. Protein product: CASSFYQGSPLHF.

The chain employs TRBV15 and TRBJ2-4; perhaps TRBD1 as D (5 bases). CDR3 length: 17 residues. V lost 0 bases and J lost 2, with 14 bases in between. Looked up from germline, CDR1 is LNHNV and CDR2 is YYDKDF (reference sequence). The CDR3 DNA is TGTGCCACCAGCAGAGAGGGGCAGGGTTATACCAAAAACATTCAGTACTTC. It translates to CATSREGQGYTKNIQYF.

In this sample, this clonotype turned up many times. The chain uses TRBV11-2 and TRBJ1-2; D perhaps matches TRBD1 (6 bases). V was clipped by 3 bases and J by 5 bases, with 10 bases between them. CDR1 is SGHAT, CDR2 FQNNGV, per germline. This CDR3 contains 13 residues. CDR3 DNA sequence: TGTGCCAGCAGCTTGAAGAGGGGGTATGGCTACACCTTC. Translating gives CASSLKRGYGYTF.

The table lists this clonotype with many counts. The rearrangement joins TRBV20-1 to TRBJ1-6; 9 bases are shared with TRBD1. Germline V gene sequence: CDR1 DFQATT, CDR2 SNEGSKA (reference sequence). CDR3 length: 17 amino acids. The V gene end was trimmed by 5 bases and the J gene end by 9 bases; junction bases not matched to a gene: 17. The CDR3 region is CSAGKQGAASYGSPLHF. CDR3 nucleotides: TGCAGTGCTGGAAAACAGGGGGCGGCAAGTTATGGTTCACCCCTCCACTTT.

The chain is built from TRBV5-4 and TRBJ2-3; the match to TRBD1 covers 9 bases. Looked up from germline, CDR1 is SGHNT and CDR2 is YYREEE (reference sequence). The V gene end was trimmed by 4 bases and the J gene end by 7 bases; junction bases not matched to a gene: 13. The CDR3 loop spans 16 amino acids. The DNA for the CDR3 is TGTGCCAGCAGCCTTCCCCCGGGACAGGGTTTTCATACGCAGTATTTT. Translated, it gives CASSLPPGQGFHTQYF.

Note on this clonotype: This may be a read error: a much more frequent sequence differs by one nucleotide. The V call is TRBV5-6, the J call TRBJ2-7; 10 positions match TRBD1. The length of the CDR3 is 15 residues. In germline, CDR1 is SGHDT, CDR2 YYEEEE. Trimming at V came to 4 bases and at J to 5 bases, leaving 9 bases not matched to a gene. CDR3 sequence (DNA): TGTGCCAGCAGCCTCACCGGGACAGGGGCCCACGAGCAGTACTTC. Amino acid sequence: CASSLTGTGAHEQYF.

This clonotype has just a few counts. The CDR3 loop reads CASSELEGFDTQYF. Here the CDR3 DNA reads TGCGCCAGCAGTGAGTTGGAGGGGTTCGATACGCAGTATTTT. The chain recombines TRBV10-1 with TRBJ2-3, with a weak D call TRBD2 (6 bases). V was pared by 1 base and J by 6 bases, with 11 bases between. The CDR3 covers 14 residues. From germline, CDR1 is WNHNN and CDR2 SYGVQD (reference sequence).

Only a few counts were recorded for this clonotype. The V call is TRBV6-5, the J call TRBJ1-1; TRBD1 might be the D (5 bases). The CDR3 consists of 15 residues. V was cut by 4 bases and J by 7 bases, with 19 bases left in between. Germline V gives CDR1 MNHEY, CDR2 SVGAGI. This CDR3 is CASSSLGALGVEAFF. The CDR3 DNA is TGTGCCAGCAGTTCACTCGGGGCGCTCGGGGTTGAAGCTTTCTTT.

The table lists this clonotype with many counts. The rearrangement joins TRBV12-3 or TRBV12-4 to TRBJ2-5; unclear D gene. The CDR3 contains 13 residues. The V end was cut by 2 bases, the J end by 2 bases, with 6 bases between. The CDR3 sequence is CASSLSSQETQYF. CDR3 nucleotide sequence: TGTGCCAGCAGTTTATCCTCACAAGAGACCCAGTACTTC.

The chain has TRBV7-9 and TRBJ2-3; D may be TRBD2 (6 bases). The CDR3 extends over 14 amino acids. Germline lookup yields CDR1 SEHNR and CDR2 FQNEAQ (reference sequence). The germline V and J ends were trimmed by 1 base and 6 bases, with 11 bases remaining between them. CDR3: CASSLETRVDTQYF. In DNA form, the CDR3 reads TGTGCCAGCAGCTTAGAGACTAGGGTGGATACGCAGTATTTT.

This clonotype was recorded only once. The J gene is TRBJ2-7, the V gene TRBV7-9; D ambiguous. Germline values: CDR1 SEHNR, CDR2 FQNEAQ (reference sequence). V shed 2 bases and J shed 3 bases, with 11 bases lying between them. There are 14 residues in the CDR3. The CDR3 here is CASSLSSGIYEQYF. The CDR3, as DNA: TGTGCCAGCAGCTTATCTTCCGGAATCTACGAGCAGTACTTC. The variable domain in full, with the rest retrieved from reference TRBV7-9 and TRBJ2-7, is DTGVSQNPRHKITKRGQNVTFRCDPISEHNRLYWYRQTLGQGPEFLTYFQNEAQLEKSRLLSDRFSAERPKGSFSTLEIQRTEQGDSAMYLCASSLSSGIYEQYFGPGTRLTVT.

This clonotype was counted at least ten times. The V gene is TRBV6-5, the J gene TRBJ2-6, with D maybe TRBD1 (5 bases). The V end was cut by 2 bases, the J end by 0 bases, with 5 bases between. CDR1 is MNHEY and CDR2 is SVGAGI in the germline V gene. The CDR3 is 15 amino acids. This chain's CDR3 is CASSYQGSGANVLTF. CDR3 coding DNA: TGTGCCAGCAGTTACCAGGGCTCTGGGGCCAACGTCCTGACTTTC.

This clonotype was found a few times. The CDR3 bases are TGTGCCAGCAGCCGGGGTAGGGGACAGACCTATGAAGATACGCAGTATTTT. Amino acid sequence: CASSRGRGQTYEDTQYF. V and J are TRBV7-9 and TRBJ2-3; 7 bases fit TRBD1. From germline, CDR1 is SEHNR and CDR2 FQNEAQ (reference sequence). V gave up 5 bases and J gave up 5 bases; unmatched junction bases: 16. CDR3 length: 17 amino acids.

This chain uses TRBV6-1 with TRBJ1-2; D unclear. The CDR3 contains 15 residues. The ends were cut back, 2 bases at V and 8 bases at J, with 18 bases in the middle. Germline V gives CDR1 MNHNS, CDR2 SASEGT. The CDR3 reads CASSELAGSSMGYTF. The CDR3, as DNA: TGTGCCAGCAGTGAATTGGCGGGCTCATCTATGGGCTACACCTTC.

The chain joins TRBV11-2 to TRBJ2-5, with 7 bases lining up with TRBD1. V dropped 4 bases and J dropped 2; count of bases not matched to a gene: 10. Germline V lookup: CDR1 SGHAT, CDR2 FQNNGV. The CDR3 runs 16 residues. This CDR3 is CASSSRRTGSQETQYF. The CDR3 DNA reads as TGTGCCAGCAGCTCCCGACGGACAGGATCTCAAGAGACCCAGTACTTC.

This clonotype was seen ten or more times. J is TRBJ1-2 and V is TRBV30; D may be TRBD1 (6 bases). Trimming removed 4 bases at V and 3 bases at J, with 12 bases between. The germline V gene encodes CDR1 GTSNPN and CDR2 SVGIG (reference sequence). The length of the CDR3 is 13 residues. The CDR3: CAWTPGADYGYTF. Here the CDR3 DNA reads TGTGCCTGGACCCCAGGGGCGGACTATGGCTACACCTTC.

This clonotype was seen many times. This rearrangement joins TRBV30 to TRBJ2-7, with D possibly being TRBD1 (6 bases). This CDR3 has 12 residues. In germline, CDR1 is GTSNPN, CDR2 SVGIG (reference sequence). The V end lost 2 bases, the J end lost 5 bases, and 10 bases lay between the germline ends. The CDR3 bases are TGTGCCTGGAGTTTACAGGGCAACGAGCAGTACTTC. It specifies CAWSLQGNEQYF.